These 4 T cell receptor beta chains were sequenced from one sample in a study of blood T cell repertoires in COVID-19. Libraries were prepared by immunoSEQ multiplex PCR; TCRdb keeps only in-frame clonotypes and omits some of them. The top ten hold 1.5% to 2% of the sample, which has about 300,000 clones, approximately 89% seen once. Sequencing used peripheral blood. The receptors come from a young woman with COVID-19, enrolled during active disease.

The chain joins TRBV27 to TRBJ1-4, with unresolved D. The CDR3 totals 16 residues. CDR1 is MNHEY and CDR2 is SMNVEV in the germline V gene (reference sequence). The V end was cut by 6 bases, the J end by 3 bases, with 17 bases between. The CDR3, as DNA: TGTGCCAGCAGCCCCCTTTTCGGTGCGGCTAATGAAAAACTGTTTTTT. Translation: CASSPLFGAANEKLFF. Using reference TRBV27 and TRBJ1-4 for the parts outside the CDR3, the full variable domain is EAQVTQNPRYLITVTGKKLTVTCSQNMNHEYMSWYRQDPGLGLRQIYYSMNVEVTDKGDVPEGYKVSRKEKRNFPLILESPSPNQTSLYFCASSPLFGAANEKLFFGSGTQLSVL.

CDR3 loop: CASSINSNSYNEQFF. The CDR3 DNA reads TGTGCCAGTAGTATAAACTCCAACTCCTACAATGAGCAGTTCTTC. The gene calls are TRBV19 and TRBJ2-1; D gene uncertain. With 2 bases removed from V and 0 bases from J, the gap between germline ends came to 8 bases. There are 15 residues in the CDR3. CDR1 LNHDA and CDR2 SQIVND come from the germline V gene (reference sequence).

CDR3 residues: CASSHSLEKLFF. CDR3 in DNA: TGTGCCAGCAGCCACTCCCTTGAAAAACTGTTTTTT. This sequence joins TRBV6-2 or TRBV6-3 and TRBJ1-4, with D unresolved. The length of the CDR3 is 12 residues. Germline V gene lookup returns CDR1 MNHEY and CDR2 SVGEGT. With 6 bases removed from V and 7 bases from J, the gap between germline ends came to 9 bases.

This clone has only one observation. The chain uses TRBV6-2 or TRBV6-3 and TRBJ1-1; 7 bases match TRBD1. After removal of 0 bases from V and 1 base from J, the junction contained 5 bases not matched to a gene. CDR1 and CDR2 (germline): MNHEY, SVGEGT. This CDR3 is built from 16 residues. This CDR3 is CASSYSLGGRNTEAFF. CDR3 in DNA: TGTGCCAGCAGTTACTCGCTAGGGGGCAGGAACACTGAAGCTTTCTTT.